This passage covers 21 T cell receptor beta chains from one sample sequenced in a study of glioma-infiltrating T cells after dendritic cell vaccination. Libraries were prepared by immunoSEQ multiplex PCR; TCRdb keeps only in-frame clonotypes and omits some of them. The sample holds almost 65,000 clones; around 86% are singletons and the top ten take 9.2%. Sample: blood, taken before dendritic cell vaccination. The receptors derive from a human donor with glioblastoma.

The table lists this clone with a few counts. This chain joins TRBV4-1 and TRBJ1-3; no clear D gene. This CDR3 has 14 amino acids. Germline V gives CDR1 MGHRA, CDR2 YSYEKL. Trimming shortened V by 4 bases and J by 6 bases, and 13 bases separated the two germline ends. The CDR3 bases are TGCGCCAGCAGCCCTGACGGCCGACTAAACACCATATATTTT. As protein: CASSPDGRLNTIYF.

V usage is TRBV16 and J usage is TRBJ1-1; possible D gene TRBD1, 6 bases. V was shortened by 1 base and J by 5 bases, with 14 bases between the two germline ends. This CDR3 spans 15 amino acids. From germline, CDR1 is KGHSY and CDR2 FQNENV. As DNA, the CDR3 is TGTGCCAGCAGCCAATTTCTACTACAGGGTACTGAAGCTTTCTTT. This codes for CASSQFLLQGTEAFF.

V gene TRBV4-1 combines with J gene TRBJ1-6; D is uncertain. Per germline, CDR1 MGHRA and CDR2 YSYEKL. Trimming shortened V by 0 bases and J by 8 bases, and 11 bases separated the two germline ends. The CDR3 runs 15 residues. CDR3 sequence reads: CASSQDAPMYSPLHF. CDR3 coding DNA: TGCGCCAGCAGCCAAGATGCTCCTATGTATTCACCCCTCCACTTT.

The chain links TRBV27 to TRBJ2-3; the match to TRBD2 covers 8 bases. V lost 3 bases and J lost 2; bases outside the gene matches: 4. Looked up from germline, CDR1 is MNHEY and CDR2 is SMNVEV (reference sequence). The CDR3 spans 15 residues. In nucleotides, the CDR3 is TGTGCCAGCAGTTTCGTCGGGGGGGCCACAGATACGCAGTATTTT. Translation: CASSFVGGATDTQYF.

This sequence joins TRBV14 and TRBJ1-2; the D gene is possibly TRBD1 (5 bases). The germline V gene has CDR1 SGHDN and CDR2 FVKESK. The V end was cut by 4 bases, the J end by 5 bases, with 11 bases between. The CDR3 has 13 amino acids. CDR3 amino acids: CASSRDRSYGYTF. The CDR3, as DNA: TGTGCCAGCAGCCGAGACAGATCTTATGGCTACACCTTC.

This chain links TRBV7-2 with TRBJ2-7; D is unclear. The CDR3 covers 12 residues. V lost 5 bases and J lost 8, with 13 bases in between. Germline CDR1 reads SGHTA; CDR2 reads FQGNSA. The CDR3 here is CASSPSPLKQYF. The DNA for the CDR3 is TGTGCCAGCAGCCCAAGCCCCCTCAAGCAGTACTTC.

There are a few counts of this clone. The chain uses TRBV9 and TRBJ2-2; 8 positions agree with TRBD1. There are 16 residues in the CDR3. The germline CDR1 and CDR2 sequences are SGDLS and YYNGEE. After removal of 4 bases from V and 0 bases from J, the junction contained 5 bases not matched to a gene. The CDR3: CASSLRQGSNTGELFF. The CDR3 nucleotides read TGTGCCAGCAGCTTACGACAGGGGTCGAACACCGGGGAGCTGTTTTTT.

This rearrangement joins TRBV5-1 to TRBJ2-5; 11 nucleotides align to TRBD2. The end of the DNA fits TRBJ2-7 better, so the J call may be wrong. The length of the CDR3 is 15 residues. CDR1 SGHRS and CDR2 YFSETQ come from the germline V gene. The DNA of the CDR3 is TGCGCCAGCAGTATCACTAGCGGGGGTTCCTACGAGCAGTACTTC. This encodes CASSITSGGSYEQYF.

The DNA for the CDR3 is TGTGCCAGCACCCTGATGGCGAGCGGGGTTTCAGGGGGGGAGCTGTTTTTT. Translating gives CASTLMASGVSGGELFF. The J gene is TRBJ2-2, the V gene TRBV7-2; 7 bases map to TRBD2. This CDR3 contains 17 residues. Germline CDR1 SGHTA, CDR2 FQGNSA. The V gene end was trimmed by 7 bases and the J gene end by 8 bases; junction bases not matched to a gene: 19.

This clone has just a few counts. V and J are TRBV6-1 and TRBJ2-3; 11 bases align to TRBD2. The CDR3 spans 15 residues. CDR1 is MNHNS and CDR2 is SASEGT in the germline V gene. V shed 6 bases, J shed 4 bases, and the junction held 6 bases outside the gene matches. CDR3 loop: CASSTTSGGSDTQYF. In DNA, the CDR3 is TGTGCCAGCAGCACAACTAGCGGGGGATCAGATACGCAGTATTTT.

The gene calls are TRBV5-4 and TRBJ2-3; D is ambiguous. V lost 4 bases to trimming and J lost 4 bases, with 13 bases between them. CDR1 and CDR2 (germline): SGHNT, YYREEE (reference sequence). This CDR3 is 14 amino acids long. The CDR3 DNA follows: TGTGCCAGCAGCCCGAGAGGCCGGGCAGATACGCAGTATTTT. Encoded protein: CASSPRGRADTQYF. Using reference TRBV5-4 and TRBJ2-3 for the parts outside the CDR3, the full variable domain is ETGVTQSPTHLIKTRGQQVTLRCSSQSGHNTVSWYQQALGQGPQFIFQYYREEENGRGNFPPRFSGLQFPNYSSELNVNALELDDSALYLCASSPRGRADTQYFGPGTRLTVL.

As to this clone: This same CDR3 is encoded by further DNA sequences in the sample. This rearrangement joins TRBV6-4 to TRBJ2-3; a weak D match, TRBD2 (5 bases). The CDR3 length is 14 residues. Germline V gene data show CDR1 as MRHNA and CDR2 as SNTAGT. V was trimmed by 2 bases and J by 3 bases, leaving 9 bases between them. The CDR3 DNA sequence: TGTGCCAGCAGTGACGGGCCGGGGACAGATACGCAGTATTTT. The encoded protein is CASSDGPGTDTQYF.

V usage is TRBV28 and J usage is TRBJ2-3; maybe TRBD1 (7 bases). There are 15 residues in the CDR3. V lost 2 bases and J 1 base, leaving 10 bases between the germline ends. The germline V gene encodes CDR1 MDHEN and CDR2 SYDVKM. The CDR3 spells CASSLRRGRTDTQYF. In DNA, the CDR3 is TGTGCCAGCAGTTTAAGGAGGGGGCGCACAGATACGCAGTATTTT.

V gene TRBV5-1 combines with J gene TRBJ2-3, with 10 bases identical to TRBD1. V was pared by 0 bases and J by 4 bases, with 5 bases of the junction left unmatched. From germline, CDR1 is SGHRS and CDR2 YFSETQ. CDR3 length equals 16 residues. The CDR3 here is CASSLAGTGEADTQYF. The CDR3 nucleotides are TGCGCCAGCAGCTTGGCCGGGACAGGGGAGGCAGATACGCAGTATTTT.

The chain uses TRBV6-5 and TRBJ2-2, with 16 nucleotides matching TRBD2. Germline loops: CDR1 MNHEY, CDR2 SVGAGI. Trimming cost V 4 bases and J 7 bases; bases outside gene matches: 3. This CDR3 has 16 residues. CDR3 DNA sequence: TGTGCCAGCAGTTTGGGACTAGCGGGGGGGGTCGGGGAGCTGTTTTTT. Its protein is CASSLGLAGGVGELFF.

The chain uses TRBV29-1 and TRBJ2-4, with D possibly being TRBD2 (7 bases). The germline CDR1 and CDR2 sequences are SQVTM and ANQGSEA. Trimming left V 2 bases short and J 5 bases short, with 13 bases between. This CDR3 comprises 14 residues. Here the CDR3 DNA reads TGCAGCGTTGAAAGGGGGGGGGTGGAAAACATTCAGTACTTC. Its protein product is CSVERGGVENIQYF.

The chain carries TRBV2 and TRBJ1-2; D might be TRBD1 (5 bases). V was trimmed by 8 bases and J by 1 base, leaving 8 bases between them. Germline lookup yields CDR1 SNHLY and CDR2 FYNNEI. The CDR3 is 12 residues long. The CDR3 sequence is CASSGVNYGYTF. The CDR3 region has the DNA TGTGCCAGCTCGGGGGTTAACTATGGCTACACCTTC. Full variable domain (remainder filled in from reference TRBV2 and TRBJ1-2): EPEVTQTPSHQVTQMGQEVILRCVPISNHLYFYWYRQILGQKVEFLVSFYNNEISEKSEIFDDQFSVERPDGSNFTLKIRSTKLEDSAMYFCASSGVNYGYTFGSGTRLTVV.

The chain links TRBV11-2 to TRBJ2-1, with TRBD2 matching over 12 bases. There are 15 residues in the CDR3. J was trimmed by 7 bases and V by 5 bases; bases with no gene match: 6. Germline CDR1 is SGHAT and CDR2 is FQNNGV. The CDR3 here is CASSPSGGAWNEQFF. In nucleotides, the CDR3 is TGTGCCAGCAGCCCTAGCGGGGGGGCCTGGAATGAGCAGTTCTTC.

V gene TRBV6-5 combines with J gene TRBJ1-1; possibly TRBD1 for D (5 bases). The CDR3 spans 12 residues. Germline CDR1 is MNHEY and CDR2 is SVGAGI. Trimming removed 1 base from V and 8 bases from J, with 8 bases in between. The CDR3 loop is CASSYLDREAFF. DNA of the CDR3: TGTGCCAGCAGTTACTTAGACAGAGAAGCTTTCTTT.

The chain carries TRBV5-4 and TRBJ2-5; TRBD2 aligns across 8 bases. V lost 4 bases and J lost 2; bases outside the gene matches: 7. The length of the CDR3 is 15 residues. Germline-derived CDR1 and CDR2 are SGHNT and YYREEE (reference sequence). CDR3 protein: CASSQYGGAQETQYF. The CDR3 nucleotides read TGTGCCAGCAGCCAGTACGGGGGGGCACAAGAGACCCAGTACTTC.

The rearrangement joins TRBV11-2 to TRBJ2-3, with D possibly matching TRBD1 (7 bases). Germline V CDR1 and CDR2: SGHAT, FQNNGV. Trimming took off 6 bases at V and 1 base at J, with 17 bases between the two ends. The CDR3 totals 16 residues. CDR3 sequence reads: CASRQNRGGGTDTQYF. The CDR3 DNA sequence: TGTGCCAGCAGACAGAACAGGGGAGGTGGCACAGATACGCAGTATTTT.